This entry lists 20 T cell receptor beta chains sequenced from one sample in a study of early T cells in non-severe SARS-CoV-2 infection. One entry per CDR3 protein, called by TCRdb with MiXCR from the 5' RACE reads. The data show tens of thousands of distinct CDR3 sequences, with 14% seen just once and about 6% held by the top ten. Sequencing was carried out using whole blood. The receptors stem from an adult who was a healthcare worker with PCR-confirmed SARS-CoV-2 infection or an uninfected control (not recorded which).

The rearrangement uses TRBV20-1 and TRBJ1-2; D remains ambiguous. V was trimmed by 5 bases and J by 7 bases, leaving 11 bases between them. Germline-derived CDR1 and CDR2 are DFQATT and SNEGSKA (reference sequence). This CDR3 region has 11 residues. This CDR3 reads CSAARSSGYTF. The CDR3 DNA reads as TGCAGTGCTGCTCGATCTAGTGGCTACACCTTC.

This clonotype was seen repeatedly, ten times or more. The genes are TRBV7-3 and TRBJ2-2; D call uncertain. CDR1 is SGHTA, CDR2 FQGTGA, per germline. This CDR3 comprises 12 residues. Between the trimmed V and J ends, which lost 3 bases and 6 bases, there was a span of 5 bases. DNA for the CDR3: TGTGCCAGCAGCTTTATCTCCGGGGAGCTGTTTTTT. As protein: CASSFISGELFF.

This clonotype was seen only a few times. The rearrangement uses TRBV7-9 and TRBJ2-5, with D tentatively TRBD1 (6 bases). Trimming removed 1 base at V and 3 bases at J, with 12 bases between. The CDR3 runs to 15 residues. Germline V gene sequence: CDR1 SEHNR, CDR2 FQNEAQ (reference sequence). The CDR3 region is CASSLVDRPKETQYF. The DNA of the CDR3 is TGTGCCAGCAGCTTAGTGGACAGACCGAAAGAGACCCAGTACTTC. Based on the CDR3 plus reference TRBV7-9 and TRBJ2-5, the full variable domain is DTGVSQNPRHKITKRGQNVTFRCDPISEHNRLYWYRQTLGQGPEFLTYFQNEAQLEKSRLLSDRFSAERPKGSFSTLEIQRTEQGDSAMYLCASSLVDRPKETQYFGPGTRLLVL.

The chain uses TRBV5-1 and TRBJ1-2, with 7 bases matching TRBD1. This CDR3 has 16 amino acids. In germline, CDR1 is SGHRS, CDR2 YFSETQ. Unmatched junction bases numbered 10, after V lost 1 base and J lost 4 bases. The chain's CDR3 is CASSLIQGTFGYGYTF. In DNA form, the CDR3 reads TGCGCCAGCAGCTTGATACAGGGGACCTTTGGCTATGGCTACACCTTC.

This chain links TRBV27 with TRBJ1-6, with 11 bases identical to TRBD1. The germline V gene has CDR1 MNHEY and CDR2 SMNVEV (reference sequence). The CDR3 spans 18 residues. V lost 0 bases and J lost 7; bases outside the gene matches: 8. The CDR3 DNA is TGTGCCAGCAGTTTATCATACCCCCGGACAGGGGGCAATTCACCCCTCCACTTT. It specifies CASSLSYPRTGGNSPLHF.

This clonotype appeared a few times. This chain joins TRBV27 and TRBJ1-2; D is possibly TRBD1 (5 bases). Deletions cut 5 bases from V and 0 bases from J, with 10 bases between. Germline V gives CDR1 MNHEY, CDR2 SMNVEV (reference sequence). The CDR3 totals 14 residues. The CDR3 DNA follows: TGTGCCAGCAGTCCCGGACAATCTAACTATGGCTACACCTTC. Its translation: CASSPGQSNYGYTF.

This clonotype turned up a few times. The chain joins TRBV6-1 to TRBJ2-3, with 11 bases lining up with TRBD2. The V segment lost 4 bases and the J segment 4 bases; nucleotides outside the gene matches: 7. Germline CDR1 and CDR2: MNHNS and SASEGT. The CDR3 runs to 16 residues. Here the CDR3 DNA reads TGTGCCAGCAGTGGGAGACTAGCGGGGTTATCAGATACGCAGTATTTT. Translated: CASSGRLAGLSDTQYF.

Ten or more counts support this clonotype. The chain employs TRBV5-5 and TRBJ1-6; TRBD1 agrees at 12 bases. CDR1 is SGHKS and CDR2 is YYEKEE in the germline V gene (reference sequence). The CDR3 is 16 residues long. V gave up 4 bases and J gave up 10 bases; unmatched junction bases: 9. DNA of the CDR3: TGTGCCAGCAGCATAAGGGGACAGGGGGCTCGCTCACCCCTCCACTTT. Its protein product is CASSIRGQGARSPLHF. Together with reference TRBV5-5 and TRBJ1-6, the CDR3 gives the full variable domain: DAGVTQSPTHLIKTRGQQVTLRCSPISGHKSVSWYQQVLGQGPQFIFQYYEKEERGRGNFPDRFSARQFPNYSSELNVNALLLGDSALYLCASSIRGQGARSPLHFGNGTRLTVT.

CDR3 DNA: TGTGCCAGCAGCACCCCTAGCCGGGGTAGGGATGAGCAGTTCTTC. Protein product: CASSTPSRGRDEQFF. V is TRBV13 and J is TRBJ2-1; possible D gene TRBD2, 5 bases. The CDR3 spans 15 residues. Germline CDR1 PRHDT, CDR2 FYEKMQ (reference sequence). Trimming took off 5 bases at V and 8 bases at J, with 19 bases between the two ends.

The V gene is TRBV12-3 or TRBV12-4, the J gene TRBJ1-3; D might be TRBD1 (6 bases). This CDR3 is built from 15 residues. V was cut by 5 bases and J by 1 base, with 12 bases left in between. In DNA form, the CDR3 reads TGTGCCAGCAGTGCCCTCAGGGGTTCTGGAAACACCATATATTTT. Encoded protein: CASSALRGSGNTIYF.

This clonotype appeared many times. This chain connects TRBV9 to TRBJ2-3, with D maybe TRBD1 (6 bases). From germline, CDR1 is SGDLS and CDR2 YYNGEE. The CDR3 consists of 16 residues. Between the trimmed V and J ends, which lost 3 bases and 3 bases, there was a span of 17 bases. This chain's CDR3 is CASSAHRASRTDTQYF. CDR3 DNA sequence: TGTGCCAGCAGCGCTCACAGGGCCAGCAGAACAGATACGCAGTATTTT.

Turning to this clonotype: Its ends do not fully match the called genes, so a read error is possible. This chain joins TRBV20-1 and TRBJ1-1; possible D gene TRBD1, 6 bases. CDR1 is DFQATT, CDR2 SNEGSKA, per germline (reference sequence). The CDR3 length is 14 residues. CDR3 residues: CSAMGGQTNTEPFF. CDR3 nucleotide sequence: TGCAGTGCCATGGGGGGACAAACGAACACTGAACCTTTCTTT.

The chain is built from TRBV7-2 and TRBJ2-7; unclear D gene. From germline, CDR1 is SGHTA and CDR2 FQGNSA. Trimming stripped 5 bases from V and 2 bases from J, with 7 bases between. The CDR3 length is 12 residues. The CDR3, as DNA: TGTGCCAGCAGCCCTATCCCCTACGAGCAGTACTTC. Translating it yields CASSPIPYEQYF.

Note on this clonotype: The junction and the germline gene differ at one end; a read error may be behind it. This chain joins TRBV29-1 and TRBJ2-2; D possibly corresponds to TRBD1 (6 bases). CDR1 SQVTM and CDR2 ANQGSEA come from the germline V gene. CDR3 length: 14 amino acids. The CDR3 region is CSARPRGNTGELFF. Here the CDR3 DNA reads TGCAGCGCCCGGCCCAGGGGCAACACCGGGGAACTGTTTTTT.

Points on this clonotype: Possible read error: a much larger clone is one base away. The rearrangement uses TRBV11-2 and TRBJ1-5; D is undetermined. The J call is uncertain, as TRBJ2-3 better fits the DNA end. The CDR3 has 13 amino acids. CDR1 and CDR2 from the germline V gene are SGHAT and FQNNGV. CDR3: CASSLSYNQPQYF. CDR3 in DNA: TGTGCCAGCAGCCTGTCTTACAATCAGCCCCAGTATTTT.

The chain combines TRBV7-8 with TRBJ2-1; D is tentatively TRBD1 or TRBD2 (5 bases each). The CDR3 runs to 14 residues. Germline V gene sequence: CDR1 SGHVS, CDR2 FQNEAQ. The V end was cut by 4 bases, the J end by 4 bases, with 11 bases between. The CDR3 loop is CASSSGTLYNEQFF. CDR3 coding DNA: TGTGCCAGCAGCTCGGGGACCCTTTACAATGAGCAGTTCTTC.

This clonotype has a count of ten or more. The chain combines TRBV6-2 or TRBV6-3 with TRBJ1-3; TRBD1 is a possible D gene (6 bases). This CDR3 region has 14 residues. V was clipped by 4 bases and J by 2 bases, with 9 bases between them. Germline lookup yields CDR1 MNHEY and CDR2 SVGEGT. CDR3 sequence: CASSSRGPGNTIYF. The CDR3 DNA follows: TGTGCCAGCAGTTCCAGGGGTCCTGGAAACACCATATATTTT.

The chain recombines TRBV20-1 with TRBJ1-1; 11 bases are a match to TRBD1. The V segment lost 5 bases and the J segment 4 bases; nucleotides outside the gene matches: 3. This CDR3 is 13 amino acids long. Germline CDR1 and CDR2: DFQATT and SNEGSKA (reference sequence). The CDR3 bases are TGCAGTGCTCTCGGACAGGGGGCCACTGAAGCTTTCTTT. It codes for CSALGQGATEAFF.

The CDR3 region has the DNA TGTGCCAGCAGCGTAGTCGCAGGTCCCTCCCAAATTTCTAACTATGGCTACACCTTC. Its translation is CASSVVAGPSQISNYGYTF. The J gene is TRBJ1-2, the V gene TRBV9; D remains unclear. The CDR3 has 19 amino acids. Germline V gene lookup returns CDR1 SGDLS and CDR2 YYNGEE. Deletions cut 0 bases from V and 0 bases from J, with 21 bases between. The full variable domain, with the rest looked up from reference TRBV9 and TRBJ1-2, is DSGVTQTPKHLITATGQRVTLRCSPRSGDLSVYWYQQSLDQGLQFLIQYYNGEERAKGNILERFSAQQFPDLHSELNLSSLELGDSALYFCASSVVAGPSQISNYGYTFGSGTRLTVV.

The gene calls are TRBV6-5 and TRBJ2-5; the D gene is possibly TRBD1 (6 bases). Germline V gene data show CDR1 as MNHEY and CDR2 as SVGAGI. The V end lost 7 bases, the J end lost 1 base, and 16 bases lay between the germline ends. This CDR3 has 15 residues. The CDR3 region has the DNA TGTGCCAGCATTCAACCGGGACACCTCCAAGAGACCCAGTACTTC. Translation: CASIQPGHLQETQYF.